This entry describes one T cell receptor beta chain. The read finishes 3 residues shy of the CDR3 end, and the germline J gene is used to complete it. This CDR3 spans 15 amino acids. Germline CDR1 reads MNHEY; CDR2 reads SVGEGT. The trim removed 0 bases at V and 3 bases at J, leaving 5 bases unmatched. This sample stems from a study of T cells in women clearing cervical HPV infection. Background on the study: Controls gave blood once infection was undetectable; cases at lesion identification.

TCRdb's table, derived via immunoSEQ multiplex PCR, lists solely in-frame clones and lacks some. The data include about 40,000 clones; the top ten clones carry approximately 5.5%. The TCR sequence derives from a woman aged 18 to 75 with a cervical HPV16 infection that either progressed to CIN3+ or cleared (not recorded which). V gene TRBV6-2 or TRBV6-3 combines with J gene TRBJ2-7; TRBD1 matches at 7 bases. Sequenced material: blood buffy coat. This CDR3 reads CASSYSTQGVYEQYF. CDR3 DNA (partial): TGTGCCAGCAGTTACTCGACGCAGGGGGTCTACGAG.